Listed below are T cell receptor beta chains from one sample, sequenced in a study of Ad26.COV2.S vaccination and SARS-CoV-2 variants. Repertoires were generated with immunoSEQ multiplex PCR, while TCRdb's copy carries only in-frame clones and drops some. Altogether around 310,000 clones are present, roughly 90% being singletons, with the ten largest covering around 5%. The source was peripheral blood, collected in a trial of Ad26.COV2.S vaccine versus placebo. The receptors shown here come from a person between 18 and 60 years old who received the Ad26.COV2.S COVID-19 vaccine or a placebo. CDR3s include the opening cysteine and the closing phenylalanine or tryptophan. Each record gives: V gene, D gene, CDR3 length, clone size, J gene, CDR3 protein, CDR3 DNA. The D gene is left open where the match is weak. Only part of the rows carry a size: once, few, many, or a class if the clone is expanded.

V: TRBV11-2; D: TRBD2; length: 17; size: NA; J: TRBJ2-1; CDR3: CASSLAKVGLPDNEQFF; DNA: TGTGCCAGCAGCTTAGCTAAGGTGGGACTACCGGACAATGAGCAGTTCTTC
V: TRBV7-9; D: TRBD1; length: 16; size: few; J: TRBJ1-2; CDR3: CASSLVGTGFVYGYTF; DNA: TGTGCCAGCAGCTTAGTGGGGACAGGGTTTGTCTATGGCTACACCTTC
V: TRBV6-4; D: TRBD2; length: 17; size: NA; J: TRBJ2-1; CDR3: CASSDSGLAGGTNEQFF; DNA: TGTGCCAGCAGTGACTCTGGTCTAGCGGGAGGAACCAATGAGCAGTTCTTC
V: TRBV6-5; D: NA; length: 14; size: NA; J: TRBJ1-2; CDR3: CASSYGGNRYGYTF; DNA: TGTGCCAGCAGTTATGGTGGGAATCGCTATGGCTACACCTTC
V: TRBV19; D: NA; length: 13; size: NA; J: TRBJ1-1; CDR3: CASGEQGGTEAFF; DNA: TGTGCCAGTGGGGAACAGGGTGGAACTGAAGCTTTCTTT
V: TRBV19; D: TRBD1; length: 15; size: NA; J: TRBJ1-2; CDR3: CASRGQGASAFGYTF; DNA: TGTGCCAGTAGAGGACAGGGGGCATCTGCGTTTGGCTACACCTTC
V: TRBV7-6; D: NA; length: 14; size: once; J: TRBJ1-6; CDR3: CASSLGPDNSPLHF; DNA: TGTGCCAGCAGCTTAGGGCCGGATAATTCACCCCTCCACTTT
V: TRBV4-1; D: TRBD1; length: 17; size: NA; J: TRBJ1-2; CDR3: CASSPGDREDVSDGYTF; DNA: TGCGCCAGCAGCCCTGGGGACAGGGAAGACGTTTCAGATGGCTACACCTTC
V: TRBV19; D: NA; length: 17; size: NA; J: TRBJ1-2; CDR3: CASSIVSGLGKNYGYTF; DNA: TGTGCCAGTAGTATTGTCTCGGGGTTAGGGAAAAACTATGGCTACACCTTC
V: TRBV27; D: NA; length: 17; size: NA; J: TRBJ2-5; CDR3: CASSSNKHGARQETQYF; DNA: TGTGCCAGCAGTTCTAATAAGCATGGGGCTCGCCAAGAGACCCAGTACTTC
V: TRBV7-9; D: NA; length: 13; size: NA; J: TRBJ2-3; CDR3: CASSFRAADTQYF; DNA: TGTGCCAGCAGCTTCCGAGCGGCAGATACGCAGTATTTT
V: TRBV14; D: NA; length: 12; size: NA; J: TRBJ1-3; CDR3: CASSQTRGTIYF; DNA: TGTGCCAGCAGCCAAACACGGGGCACCATATATTTT
V: TRBV6-4; D: NA; length: 14; size: NA; J: TRBJ1-2; CDR3: CASRNRVFPYGYTF; DNA: TGTGCCAGCAGGAACAGGGTCTTCCCCTATGGCTACACCTTC
V: TRBV6-1; D: NA; length: 15; size: few; J: TRBJ1-2; CDR3: CASSEADGTNYGYTF; DNA: TGTGCCAGCAGTGAGGCGGACGGAACTAACTATGGCTACACCTTC
V: TRBV5-4; D: TRBD1; length: 16; size: NA; J: TRBJ2-3; CDR3: CASSRPTGGSADTQYF; DNA: TGTGCCAGCAGCCGCCCGACAGGGGGCAGCGCAGATACGCAGTATTTT
V: TRBV7-2; D: NA; length: 14; size: NA; J: TRBJ1-2; CDR3: CASSSPVLTDGYTF; DNA: TGTGCCAGCAGCTCTCCAGTTCTAACTGATGGCTACACCTTC
V: TRBV14; D: TRBD2; length: 15; size: NA; J: TRBJ2-5; CDR3: CASSQALAGAKTQYF; DNA: TGTGCCAGCAGCCAAGCTCTAGCGGGGGCGAAGACCCAGTACTTC
V: TRBV9; D: TRBD2; length: 14; size: NA; J: TRBJ2-5; CDR3: CASSVLAEKETQYF; DNA: TGTGCCAGCAGCGTTCTAGCGGAGAAAGAGACCCAGTACTTC
V: TRBV7-8; D: NA; length: 16; size: NA; J: TRBJ1-4; CDR3: CASSWGGAATNEKLFF; DNA: TGTGCCAGCAGCTGGGGCGGGGCGGCAACTAATGAAAAACTGTTTTTT
V: TRBV6-5; D: NA; length: 13; size: once; J: TRBJ1-6; CDR3: CAPRVGSNSPLHF; DNA: TGTGCCCCCCGGGTAGGGAGTAATTCACCCCTCCACTTT
V: TRBV5-1; D: NA; length: 12; size: NA; J: TRBJ1-6; CDR3: CASSFQNSPLHF; DNA: TGCGCCAGCAGTTTCCAAAATTCACCCCTCCACTTT
V: TRBV4-3; D: NA; length: 15; size: NA; J: TRBJ1-6; CDR3: CASSPLGQGNSPLHF; DNA: TGCGCCAGCAGCCCCTTGGGGCAGGGGAATTCACCCCTCCACTTT
V: TRBV19; D: NA; length: 17; size: NA; J: TRBJ1-1; CDR3: CASSQPRYSIMNTEAFF; DNA: TGTGCCAGTAGCCAGCCCCGATACAGTATTATGAACACTGAAGCTTTCTTT
V: TRBV3-1/TRBV3-2; D: TRBD2; length: 15; size: NA; J: TRBJ2-1; CDR3: CASSQVTSGPNEQFF; DNA: TGTGCCAGCAGCCAAGTAACTAGCGGGCCCAATGAGCAGTTCTTC
V: TRBV5-1; D: TRBD1; length: 14; size: NA; J: TRBJ2-5; CDR3: CASSAQGAGETQYF; DNA: TGCGCCAGCAGCGCACAGGGGGCTGGAGAGACCCAGTACTTC
V: TRBV14; D: NA; length: 15; size: NA; J: TRBJ2-5; CDR3: CASSQFQGSWETQYF; DNA: TGTGCCAGCAGCCAATTCCAGGGATCGTGGGAGACCCAGTACTTC
V: TRBV6-5; D: NA; length: 14; size: NA; J: TRBJ1-1; CDR3: CASSLGRFATEAFF; DNA: TGTGCCAGCAGTCTGGGCCGATTCGCCACTGAAGCTTTCTTT
V: TRBV9; D: NA; length: 15; size: NA; J: TRBJ1-2; CDR3: CASSVDGGGNYGYTF; DNA: TGTGCCAGCAGCGTAGATGGGGGAGGAAATTATGGCTACACCTTC
V: TRBV7-2; D: NA; length: 15; size: NA; J: TRBJ1-3; CDR3: CASSPRTRIGNTIYF; DNA: TGTGCCAGCAGCCCCCGGACCAGGATTGGAAACACCATATATTTT
V: TRBV7-2; D: NA; length: 13; size: NA; J: TRBJ1-1; CDR3: CASSQPGGTEAFF; DNA: TGTGCCAGCAGCCAACCAGGTGGAACTGAAGCTTTCTTT
V: TRBV7-7; D: NA; length: 16; size: NA; J: TRBJ2-5; CDR3: CASSLQKDRSQETQYF; DNA: TGTGCCAGCAGCTTGCAAAAAGACAGGTCTCAAGAGACCCAGTACTTC